The sequence of this TCR beta chain was determined in a study of regulatory T cells in long-lasting Graves disease. CDR3 length: 16 amino acids. Trimming shortened V by 6 bases and J by 5 bases, and 19 bases separated the two germline ends. Germline V gene data show CDR1 as KGHSH and CDR2 as LQKENI. Time point here: newly diagnosed GD, antithyroid drugs for less than 3 months. Construction of the TCR library relied on RNA isolated from PBMCs. HTBI primers from iRepertoire and Arm-PCR of CDR3 regions yielded the TCR beta libraries. From the multiplex PCR reads, TCRdb called clonotypes with MiXCR, one entry per CDR3 protein. The data contain about 620,000 distinct CDR3 sequences, approximately 15% of them singletons. A further study also used this sample, focusing on T cells in Graves' hyperthyroidism and ophthalmopathy. That investigation notes: The HTBI primer set served for first-round RT-PCR of the TCR CDR3.

Sample: peripheral blood mononuclear cells (PBMCs), taken at new diagnosis, from a patient treated with antithyroid drugs. This TCR derives from a woman aged 30 to 39 with Graves disease. The chain employs TRBV18 and TRBJ1-4, with TRBD1 as a possible D gene (6 bases). CDR3 bases: TGTGCCAGCTCCCCAACGTGGGGGGGCTACAATGAAAAACTGTTTTTT. Protein sequence: CASSPTWGGYNEKLFF.